Following are 21 T cell receptor beta chains from one sample sequenced in a study of cytomegalovirus exposure and HLA in healthy donors. The PCR was carried out with 60 Vbeta primers and 13 Jbeta primers. Libraries were prepared by immunoSEQ multiplex PCR; TCRdb keeps only in-frame clonotypes and omits some of them. The table includes about 130,000 clones, approximately 84% detected once. Sequencing was performed on PBMCs. The receptors were gathered from a boy aged 2-9 years in good health and CMV-seronegative.

This clone turned up a few times. The rearrangement uses TRBV5-6 and TRBJ2-1; D is unclear. The CDR3 contains 14 residues. CDR1 SGHDT and CDR2 YYEEEE come from the germline V gene. V gave up 2 bases and J gave up 4 bases, with 10 bases separating them. CDR3 amino acids: CASSFGQEYNEQFF. The DNA of the CDR3 is TGTGCCAGCAGCTTTGGTCAGGAATACAATGAGCAGTTCTTC.

The table lists this clone with a few counts. The gene calls are TRBV19 and TRBJ2-2; a weak D match, TRBD1 (5 bases). The germline V and J ends were trimmed by 8 bases and 4 bases, with 20 bases remaining between them. Germline CDR1 is LNHDA and CDR2 is SQIVND (reference sequence). The CDR3 extends over 16 amino acids. CDR3 sequence: CASYSKAGRITGELFF. The CDR3 DNA reads as TGTGCCAGTTACAGTAAGGCAGGGCGGATCACCGGGGAGCTGTTTTTT.

This clone was detected once. The rearrangement links TRBV28 to TRBJ2-5; TRBD1 matches at 7 bases. V was clipped by 5 bases and J by 2 bases; unmatched bases: 8. Germline V gene lookup returns CDR1 MDHEN and CDR2 SYDVKM. The CDR3 runs 15 residues. In DNA form, the CDR3 reads TGTGCCAGCAGTCACGGACAGGCAAGACAAGAGACCCAGTACTTC. This translates into CASSHGQARQETQYF.

This chain joins TRBV7-9 and TRBJ2-5; the D gene is possibly TRBD2 (6 bases). V was trimmed by 4 bases and J by 0 bases, leaving 15 bases between them. The CDR3 extends over 16 amino acids. Per germline, CDR1 SEHNR and CDR2 FQNEAQ (reference sequence). CDR3 sequence: CASSSSGGWYQETQYF. The CDR3 DNA follows: TGTGCCAGCAGCTCCTCCGGGGGTTGGTACCAAGAGACCCAGTACTTC.

The rearrangement links TRBV27 to TRBJ1-1; 11 nucleotides agree with TRBD1. J gave up 4 bases and V 6 bases, and 7 bases lay outside the gene matches. The CDR3 has 15 residues. CDR1 MNHEY and CDR2 SMNVEV come from the germline V gene (reference sequence). The CDR3 DNA is TGTGCCAGCAGAAAGGGACAGGGGGTTGGCACTGAAGCTTTCTTT. Amino acid sequence: CASRKGQGVGTEAFF.

The chain employs TRBV28 and TRBJ2-1; 9 bases align to TRBD2. The CDR3 totals 14 residues. V shed 8 bases, J shed 8 bases, and the junction held 10 bases outside the gene matches. From germline, CDR1 is MDHEN and CDR2 SYDVKM. The CDR3 loop reads CASGGREGIDEQFF. The CDR3, as DNA: TGTGCCAGCGGGGGGCGGGAGGGCATCGATGAGCAGTTCTTC.

J is TRBJ2-5 and V is TRBV13; 9 bases align to TRBD2. Trimming cost V 5 bases and J 2 bases; bases outside gene matches: 3. The CDR3 has 14 residues. Germline V CDR1 and CDR2: PRHDT, FYEKMQ (reference sequence). In DNA, the CDR3 is TGTGCCAGCAGCGCCCTAGCGGGACAAGAGACCCAGTACTTC. Translating it yields CASSALAGQETQYF. Full variable domain (remainder filled in from reference TRBV13 and TRBJ2-5): AAGVIQSPRHLIKEKRETATLKCYPIPRHDTVYWYQQGPGQDPQFLISFYEKMQSDKGSIPDRFSAQQFSDYHSELNMSSLELGDSALYFCASSALAGQETQYFGPGTRLLVL.

The J gene is TRBJ2-7, the V gene TRBV7-2, with D tentatively TRBD2 (6 bases). The CDR3 runs 14 residues. The ends were cut back, 5 bases at V and 9 bases at J, with 20 bases in the middle. The germline gives CDR1 SGHTA, CDR2 FQGNSA. The CDR3 nucleotides read TGTGCCAGCAGCACTTGGGACTTTCCCATGGGGCAGTACTTC. Its protein product is CASSTWDFPMGQYF.

CDR3 sequence (DNA): TGTGCCAGCAGTGCCGTACAGGATTCACCCCTCCACTTT. Its translation is CASSAVQDSPLHF. The chain has TRBV6-5 and TRBJ1-6, with D possibly matching TRBD1 (5 bases). CDR1 and CDR2 (germline): MNHEY, SVGAGI. Deletions cut 5 bases from V and 8 bases from J, with 10 bases between. The CDR3 length is 13 residues.

The chain joins TRBV14 to TRBJ2-7, with 9 bases matching TRBD1. The germline V gene encodes CDR1 SGHDN and CDR2 FVKESK. The ends lost 2 bases at V and 1 base at J; junction bases unmatched: 6. The CDR3 is made up of 16 amino acids. This chain's CDR3 is CASSQPGQGTSYEQYF. CDR3 bases: TGTGCCAGCAGCCAACCGGGACAGGGCACGTCCTACGAGCAGTACTTC. The whole variable domain, remainder taken from reference TRBV14 and TRBJ2-7, is EAGVTQFPSHSVIEKGQTVTLRCDPISGHDNLYWYRRVMGKEIKFLLHFVKESKQDESGMPNNRFLAERTGGTYSTLKVQPAELEDSGVYFCASSQPGQGTSYEQYFGPGTRLTVT.

The V gene is TRBV4-1, the J gene TRBJ2-2, with D possibly matching TRBD2 (6 bases). Germline V gene data show CDR1 as MGHRA and CDR2 as YSYEKL. Trimming left V 1 base short and J 15 bases short, with 15 bases between. This CDR3 is 13 amino acids long. The chain's CDR3 is CASSQVRVGGVFF. The CDR3, as DNA: TGCGCCAGCAGCCAAGTTAGGGTGGGCGGGGTGTTTTTT.

This chain joins TRBV21-1 and TRBJ2-7; the D call TRBD1 from the table was never checked on the DNA. TRBV21-1 is designated a pseudogene. This CDR3 is built from 12 residues. The CDR3 nucleotides are TGTGCCAGCAGCAGAACAGGGGAACGGCAGTACGTC. The encoded protein is CASSRTGERQYV.

The rearrangement uses TRBV5-1 and TRBJ2-7; 8 positions agree with TRBD1. Germline loops: CDR1 SGHRS, CDR2 YFSETQ. V lost 4 bases, J lost 6 bases, and 6 bases stayed unmatched. This CDR3 has 13 amino acids. In DNA, the CDR3 is TGCGCCAGCAGCCTTGGACAGGGAGGCGAGCAGTACGTC. Translated, it gives CASSLGQGGEQYV.

As to this clone: One junction end does not reproduce the germline sequence, and a read error may be involved. This sequence joins TRBV5-1 and TRBJ2-3, with a possible D match to TRBD2 (5 bases). The CDR3 extends over 13 amino acids. Germline V gives CDR1 SGHRS, CDR2 YFSETQ. DNA of the CDR3: TGCGCCAGCAGACGGGGAGACACAGATACGCGGTATTTT. Its translation: CASRRGDTDTRYF.

Concerning this clone itself: The sample holds other DNA sequences that translate to the same CDR3. The chain combines TRBV6-1 with TRBJ2-7; possibly TRBD1 for D (5 bases). V shed 1 base and J shed 0 bases, with 10 bases lying between them. CDR3 size: 15 residues. Per germline, CDR1 MNHNS and CDR2 SASEGT. DNA for the CDR3: TGTGCCAGCAGTGAAGGACAGTTTAGCTCCTACGAGCAGTACTTC. It encodes CASSEGQFSSYEQYF.

The gene calls are TRBV5-1 and TRBJ2-3, with TRBD1 matching over 11 bases. CDR3 length: 16 amino acids. CDR1 is SGHRS and CDR2 is YFSETQ in the germline V gene. With 5 bases clipped from V and 2 bases from J, the junction kept 7 bases outside the gene matches. The DNA of the CDR3 is TGCGCCAGCAGTTTTGGGACAGGGGGGATCACAGATACGCAGTATTTT. It yields the protein CASSFGTGGITDTQYF.

The chain links TRBV7-9 to TRBJ2-1; 13 bases map to TRBD2. The CDR3 consists of 17 residues. The trim removed 5 bases at V and 4 bases at J, leaving 8 bases unmatched. Germline V gene sequence: CDR1 SEHNR, CDR2 FQNEAQ (reference sequence). This chain's CDR3 is CASSPPILAGGYNEQFF. CDR3 coding DNA: TGTGCCAGCAGCCCCCCTATACTAGCGGGAGGGTACAATGAGCAGTTCTTC.

This clone occurred a few times. The chain couples TRBV30 to TRBJ1-2; no firm D call. There are 11 residues in the CDR3. Looked up from germline, CDR1 is GTSNPN and CDR2 is SVGIG (reference sequence). V was shortened by 5 bases and J by 4 bases, with 8 bases between the two germline ends. CDR3: CAWEAFYGYTF. The CDR3 bases are TGTGCCTGGGAGGCTTTCTATGGCTACACCTTC.

This rearrangement joins TRBV2 to TRBJ1-6, with TRBD1 matching over 8 bases. Germline-derived CDR1 and CDR2 are SNHLY and FYNNEI. Unmatched junction bases numbered 8, after V lost 6 bases and J lost 10 bases. This CDR3 spans 14 amino acids. The CDR3 DNA sequence: TGTGCCAGCAGGGACAGGGAGAGTCGGTCACCCCTCCACTTT. Its translation is CASRDRESRSPLHF.

This clone was seen just once. The V gene is TRBV6-5, the J gene TRBJ2-1; 8 nucleotides match TRBD1. The CDR3 spans 15 residues. Germline assignment: CDR1 MNHEY and CDR2 SVGAGI. The ends lost 7 bases at V and 6 bases at J; junction bases unmatched: 11. CDR3 sequence reads: CASTSGQEESNEQFF. The CDR3 DNA is TGTGCCAGCACCTCGGGACAGGAGGAAAGCAATGAGCAGTTCTTC.

The chain is built from TRBV27 and TRBJ2-7; the D gene is possibly TRBD2 (6 bases). The V end was cut by 3 bases, the J end by 2 bases, with 11 bases between. CDR1 and CDR2 from the germline V gene are MNHEY and SMNVEV (reference sequence). The CDR3 runs to 14 residues. The CDR3 DNA reads TGTGCCAGCAGTTTGCTGGAGGGCCCCTACGAGCAGTACTTC. This translates into CASSLLEGPYEQYF.